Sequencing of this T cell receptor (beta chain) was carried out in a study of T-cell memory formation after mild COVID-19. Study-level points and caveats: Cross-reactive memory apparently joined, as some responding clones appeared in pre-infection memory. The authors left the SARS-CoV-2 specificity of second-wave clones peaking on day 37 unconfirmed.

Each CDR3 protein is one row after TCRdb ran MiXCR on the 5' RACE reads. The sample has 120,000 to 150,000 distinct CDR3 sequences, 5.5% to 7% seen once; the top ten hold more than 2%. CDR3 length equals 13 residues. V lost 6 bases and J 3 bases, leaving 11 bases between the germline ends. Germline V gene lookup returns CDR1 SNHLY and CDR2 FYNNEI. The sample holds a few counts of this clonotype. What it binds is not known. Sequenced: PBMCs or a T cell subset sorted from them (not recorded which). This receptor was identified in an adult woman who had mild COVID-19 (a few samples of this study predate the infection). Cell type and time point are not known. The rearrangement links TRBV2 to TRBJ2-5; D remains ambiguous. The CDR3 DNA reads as TGTGCCAGCAGGCTCGACCAGGAAGAGACCCAGTACTTC. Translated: CASRLDQEETQYF.